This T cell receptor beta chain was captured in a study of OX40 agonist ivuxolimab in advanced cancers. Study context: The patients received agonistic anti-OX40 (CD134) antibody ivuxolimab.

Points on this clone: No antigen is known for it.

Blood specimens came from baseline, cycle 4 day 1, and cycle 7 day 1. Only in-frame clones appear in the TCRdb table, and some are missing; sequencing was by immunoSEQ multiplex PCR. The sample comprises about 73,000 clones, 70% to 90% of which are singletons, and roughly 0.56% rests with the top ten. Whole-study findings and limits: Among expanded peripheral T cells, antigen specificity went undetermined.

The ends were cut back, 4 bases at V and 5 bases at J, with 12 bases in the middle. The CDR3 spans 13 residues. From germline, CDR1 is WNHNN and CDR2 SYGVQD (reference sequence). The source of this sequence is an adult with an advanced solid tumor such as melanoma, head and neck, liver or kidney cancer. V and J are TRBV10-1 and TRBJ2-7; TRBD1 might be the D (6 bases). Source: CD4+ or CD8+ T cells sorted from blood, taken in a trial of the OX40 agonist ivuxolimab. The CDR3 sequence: CASSVQGSHEQYF. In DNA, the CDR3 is TGCGCCAGCAGTGTCCAGGGGTCCCACGAGCAGTACTTC.